These 19 T cell receptor beta chains originate from one sample sequenced in a study of CD8 T cells in Susac syndrome. Random hexamers were used to reverse transcribe an amount of 0.5 to 1 ug RNA. TCRdb recomputed calls from the immunoSEQ multiplex PCR reads with MiXCR, one row per CDR3 protein. The sample includes 150,000 to 200,000 distinct CDR3 sequences, around 95% seen only once; the top ten take around 0.15%. The specimen sequenced was CD8+ T cells from PBMCs. The receptors shown here come from a human donor with multiple sclerosis.

J is TRBJ2-7 and V is TRBV20-1, with D possibly TRBD1 on 6 matching bases. The CDR3 has 17 amino acids. V shed 3 bases and J shed 0 bases, with 21 bases lying between them. Germline V lookup: CDR1 DFQATT, CDR2 SNEGSKA (reference sequence). The CDR3 spells CSARSQTGQVHSYEQYF. CDR3 in DNA: TGCAGTGCTAGGTCCCAGACGGGACAAGTCCACTCCTACGAGCAGTACTTC.

The rearrangement links TRBV15 to TRBJ2-3; 7 nucleotides agree with TRBD1. This CDR3 region has 13 residues. The junction had 8 bases not matched to a gene; V was cut back by 10 bases and J by 4 bases. In germline, CDR1 is LNHNV, CDR2 YYDKDF (reference sequence). CDR3 loop: CAIVRDSSDTQYF. The CDR3 DNA is TGTGCCATCGTCAGGGACAGCTCAGATACGCAGTATTTT.

The chain has TRBV20-1 and TRBJ2-5; 8 bases map to TRBD2. Per germline, CDR1 DFQATT and CDR2 SNEGSKA (reference sequence). The CDR3 runs to 14 residues. Trimming took 4 bases from V and 5 from J; bases not matched to a gene: 9. Here the CDR3 reads CSAKAGLAMETQYF. Here the CDR3 DNA reads TGCAGTGCTAAAGCCGGACTAGCTATGGAGACCCAGTACTTC.

This rearrangement joins TRBV30 to TRBJ2-7; 10 positions agree with TRBD1. There are 17 residues in the CDR3. Germline V gene data show CDR1 as GTSNPN and CDR2 as SVGIG (reference sequence). Germline trimming cut 1 base from V and 0 bases from J; bases unmatched to any gene: 9. Here the CDR3 reads CAWSALGTGAFSYEQYF. The CDR3 DNA follows: TGTGCCTGGAGTGCCCTTGGGACAGGGGCTTTCTCCTACGAGCAGTACTTC.

This chain uses TRBV3-1 with TRBJ1-1, with D hard to call. This CDR3 has 15 amino acids. Germline V gene lookup returns CDR1 LGHDT and CDR2 YNNKEL (reference sequence). The V end lost 1 base, the J end lost 3 bases, and 12 bases lay between the germline ends. CDR3 sequence (DNA): TGTGCCAGCAGCCAAGCGGATACCCGGGACACTGAAGCTTTCTTT. Amino acid sequence: CASSQADTRDTEAFF. The complete variable domain, with remaining parts taken from reference TRBV3-1 and TRBJ1-1, reads DTAVSQTPKYLVTQMGNDKSIKCEQNLGHDTMYWYKQDSKKFLKIMFSYNNKELIINETVPNRFSPKSPDKAHLNLHINSLELGDSAVYFCASSQADTRDTEAFFGQGTRLTVV.

CDR3 coding DNA: TGTGCCAGCAGCCATCTAGGGGTGCGGGGCGGCGAGCAGTACTTC. Residues: CASSHLGVRGGEQYF. This chain connects TRBV14 to TRBJ2-7; D is possibly TRBD2 (6 bases). This CDR3 region has 15 residues. V dropped 3 bases and J dropped 6 bases, with 18 bases sitting between them. CDR1 and CDR2 from the germline V gene are SGHDN and FVKESK.

The V call is TRBV27, the J call TRBJ1-1; 8 nucleotides agree with TRBD1. Germline V gives CDR1 MNHEY, CDR2 SMNVEV (reference sequence). The ends lost 0 bases at V and 1 base at J; junction bases unmatched: 4. The CDR3 length is 16 residues. The CDR3 DNA follows: TGTGCCAGCAGTTTATCAGGCGACAGGGGGAACACTGAAGCTTTCTTT. The encoded protein is CASSLSGDRGNTEAFF.

V usage is TRBV9 and J usage is TRBJ2-7, with D unclear. The CDR3 is 12 amino acids. CDR1 is SGDLS and CDR2 is YYNGEE in the germline V gene. Trimming took 4 bases from V and 6 from J, leaving 11 bases between them. The CDR3 spells CASSRLGAEQYF. CDR3 bases: TGTGCCAGCAGCCGTTTAGGCGCCGAGCAGTACTTC.

V is TRBV12-3 or TRBV12-4 and J is TRBJ2-5, with TRBD1 as a possible D gene (6 bases). Trimming pared 5 bases from V and 5 bases from J, leaving 21 bases between. The CDR3 has 16 residues. CDR3 residues: CASSLPRGDPSETQYF. DNA of the CDR3: TGTGCCAGCAGTCTTCCCAGGGGTGACCCGTCCGAGACCCAGTACTTC.

The J gene is TRBJ1-2, the V gene TRBV29-1; D gene ambiguous. V lost 3 bases and J lost 7, with 9 bases in between. CDR1 and CDR2 from the germline V gene are SQVTM and ANQGSEA. The CDR3 sequence is 11 residues long. The CDR3 bases are TGCAGCGTTGAGGGGTCTCCTGGCTACACCTTC. Residues: CSVEGSPGYTF.

The chain has TRBV9 and TRBJ2-2, with TRBD2 matching 10 bases. This CDR3 contains 17 residues. The V gene's germline CDR1 is SGDLS and CDR2 YYNGEE. V dropped 4 bases and J dropped 4; count of bases not matched to a gene: 10. The CDR3: CASSPQAGGSRTGELFF. CDR3 in DNA: TGTGCCAGCAGCCCCCAAGCGGGAGGGTCGCGCACCGGGGAGCTGTTTTTT.

The chain's CDR3 is CASSSPPTFWGQETQYF. The DNA of the CDR3 is TGTGCCAGCAGTTCCCCCCCGACCTTCTGGGGCCAAGAGACCCAGTACTTC. V is TRBV28 and J is TRBJ2-5; no clear D gene. The CDR3 has 17 residues. Germline CDR1 MDHEN, CDR2 SYDVKM. V was shortened by 4 bases and J by 1 base, with 19 bases between the two germline ends. Full variable domain (rest looked up from reference TRBV28 and TRBJ2-5): DVKVTQSSRYLVKRTGEKVFLECVQDMDHENMFWYRQDPGLGLRLIYFSYDVKMKEKGDIPEGYSVSREKKERFSLILESASTNQTSMYLCASSSPPTFWGQETQYFGPGTRLLVL.

A single count supports this clonotype. This chain joins TRBV2 and TRBJ2-5, with TRBD2 as a possible D gene (5 bases). The germline V gene encodes CDR1 SNHLY and CDR2 FYNNEI. The CDR3 has 12 amino acids. Trimming took 7 bases from V and 13 from J, leaving 19 bases between them. CDR3 nucleotides: TGTGCCAGCATCGCGGGTCACCGCCAATCGTACTTC. Translating gives CASIAGHRQSYF.

The rearrangement joins TRBV30 to TRBJ2-7, with TRBD2 identical over 7 bases. After removal of 4 bases from V and 1 base from J, the junction contained 1 base not matched to a gene. CDR1 is GTSNPN and CDR2 is SVGIG in the germline V gene (reference sequence). The CDR3 runs 12 residues. The CDR3 loop reads CAWTSGSYEQYF. The CDR3 region has the DNA TGTGCCTGGACTAGCGGATCCTACGAGCAGTACTTC.

J is TRBJ2-1 and V is TRBV11-1, with D unclear. There are 13 residues in the CDR3. Germline values: CDR1 SGHAT, CDR2 FQDESV (reference sequence). Between the trimmed V and J ends, which lost 1 base and 4 bases, there was a span of 5 bases. This chain's CDR3 is CASSLGQYNEQFF. CDR3 DNA sequence: TGTGCCAGCAGCTTAGGACAATACAATGAGCAGTTCTTC.

J is TRBJ1-1 and V is TRBV7-9, with D unclear. CDR1 and CDR2 (germline): SEHNR, FQNEAQ (reference sequence). V lost 0 bases to trimming and J lost 6 bases, with 5 bases between them. This CDR3 has 12 residues. This chain's CDR3 is CASSLAFPEAFF. In nucleotides, the CDR3 is TGTGCCAGCAGCTTAGCGTTCCCTGAAGCTTTCTTT.

The chain couples TRBV29-1 to TRBJ2-3, with 7 nucleotides matching TRBD2. Germline V gene sequence: CDR1 SQVTM, CDR2 ANQGSEA. This CDR3 comprises 17 residues. V gave up 1 base and J gave up 3 bases; unmatched junction bases: 13. CDR3 sequence reads: CSVEGRDYVRATDTQYF. CDR3 sequence (DNA): TGCAGCGTTGAAGGCCGGGACTACGTCCGGGCGACAGATACGCAGTATTTT.

This clonotype was detected once. This chain links TRBV27 with TRBJ2-1, with 13 bases identical to TRBD2. This CDR3 has 15 residues. The V gene's germline CDR1 is MNHEY and CDR2 SMNVEV (reference sequence). Trimming at V came to 6 bases and at J to 5 bases, leaving 4 bases not matched to a gene. CDR3 sequence reads: CASSTGTSGDNEQFF. CDR3 in DNA: TGTGCCAGCAGCACAGGGACTAGCGGGGACAATGAGCAGTTCTTC.

The gene calls are TRBV7-9 and TRBJ2-5; TRBD2 agrees at 8 bases. The CDR3 covers 15 residues. Germline V lookup: CDR1 SEHNR, CDR2 FQNEAQ (reference sequence). V shed 8 bases, J shed 1 base, and the junction held 9 bases outside the gene matches. For the CDR3, the DNA is TGTGCCAGCCAAGCCGGGACTAGTGTCCAAGAGACCCAGTACTTC. It specifies CASQAGTSVQETQYF.